This TCR beta chain was retrieved from a study of human T cells and chemical hapten exposure. The study used a library that attached unique molecular identifiers to individual cDNA molecules. TCRdb reanalysed the RACE reads using MiXCR and keeps one entry per CDR3 protein. This table has around 200,000 distinct CDR3 sequences, around 25% appearing once. Sample time point: patch test 3, about 24 weeks after DPC sensitization. Specified treatment: therapeutic diphenylcyclopropenone sensitization with weekly scalp DPC. Germline CDR1 ENHRY, CDR2 SYGVKD. This CDR3 has 14 residues. Trimming stripped 7 bases from V and 2 bases from J, with 14 bases between. Of note for this clonotype: Antigen unknown.

General study results and limits: In comparison with controls, expanded TCRs gave rise to a significantly larger number of large CDR3 similarity clusters. There was a positive correlation between PT1 expanded TCR counts and patch test score.

The source of this sequence is a woman aged 40 to 50 with alopecia areata. Some clones in this sample may be carry-over from other donors' samples. The source material was whole blood, sampled in connection with sensitization to the hapten diphenylcyclopropenone (DPC). The chain combines TRBV10-3 with TRBJ1-2; TRBD1 is a possible D gene (5 bases). The CDR3 coding sequence is TGTGCCATCACCTCTACAGGAACCAACTATGGCTACACCTTC. It specifies CAITSTGTNYGYTF.